Below, 17 T cell receptor beta chains from the same sample are listed, as sequenced in a study of CD8+ T cells in alopecia areata. Following RNA extraction, reverse transcription yielded cDNA that acted as the sequencing template. Some clones are missing from TCRdb's copy, which holds only in-frame ones; the method was immunoSEQ multiplex PCR. The sample includes 50,000 to 70,000 clones, roughly two fifths of them seen just once. Sequenced sample: NKG2D-low CD8+ T cells sorted from blood. All receptors come from a human donor with alopecia areata.

This rearrangement joins TRBV5-1 to TRBJ2-1; 7 bases agree with TRBD1. V shed 4 bases and J 9 bases; nucleotides not matched to a gene: 10. Germline loops: CDR1 SGHRS, CDR2 YFSETQ. The CDR3 spans 14 residues. The CDR3 sequence is CASSVRQGSTEQFF. CDR3 DNA: TGCGCCAGCAGCGTGAGACAGGGTTCAACTGAGCAGTTCTTC.

The table lists this clone with a few counts. J is TRBJ2-7 and V is TRBV5-1; 8 bases agree with TRBD1. This CDR3 contains 15 residues. Trimming took 0 bases from V and 6 from J; bases not matched to a gene: 8. Germline loops: CDR1 SGHRS, CDR2 YFSETQ. The CDR3 bases are TGCGCCAGCAGCTTGGTTCCCGGGACAGGCCGCGAGCAGTACTTC. The encoded protein is CASSLVPGTGREQYF. Supplemented by reference TRBV5-1 and TRBJ2-7, the full variable domain reads KAGVTQTPRYLIKTRGQQVTLSCSPISGHRSVSWYQQTPGQGLQFLFEYFSETQRNKGNFPGRFSGRQFSNSRSEMNVSTLELGDSALYLCASSLVPGTGREQYFGPGTRLTVT.

This clone was seen more than once but under ten times. This sequence joins TRBV5-1 and TRBJ2-5; D is possibly TRBD1 (6 bases). Germline V gene sequence: CDR1 SGHRS, CDR2 YFSETQ. The CDR3 spans 14 residues. The germline V and J ends were trimmed by 0 bases and 2 bases, with 8 bases remaining between them. This CDR3 is CASSLDRVQETQYF. The CDR3, as DNA: TGCGCCAGCAGCTTGGACAGGGTACAAGAGACCCAGTACTTC.

This clone was picked up a small number of times. The sample carries other DNA sequences with the same CDR3. The chain links TRBV7-9 to TRBJ2-7; D remains unclear. V gave up 5 bases and J gave up 2 bases, with 10 bases separating them. Germline V gene data show CDR1 as SEHNR and CDR2 as FQNEAQ (reference sequence). This CDR3 has 13 residues. The CDR3 is CASSPPAAYEQYF. CDR3 DNA: TGTGCCAGCAGCCCTCCTGCTGCCTACGAGCAGTACTTC.

The chain has TRBV5-1 and TRBJ2-7, with D possibly TRBD2 on 5 matching bases. Trimming left V 2 bases short and J 2 bases short, with 14 bases between. CDR3 length: 15 residues. Germline CDR1 is SGHRS and CDR2 is YFSETQ. CDR3 nucleotides: TGCGCCAGCAGCTTATTTCCGGACTCCACCTACGAGCAGTACTTC. This codes for CASSLFPDSTYEQYF.

This clone showed up just once. This rearrangement joins TRBV27 to TRBJ2-5; 9 bases are a match to TRBD2. The J segment lost 8 bases and the V segment lost 3 bases, leaving 7 bases of the junction unmatched. The CDR3 has 14 amino acids. Germline V CDR1 and CDR2: MNHEY, SMNVEV (reference sequence). CDR3 sequence reads: CASSFGSGGGTQYF. The CDR3 bases are TGTGCCAGCAGTTTTGGTAGCGGGGGAGGCACCCAGTACTTC.

This chain connects TRBV6-5 to TRBJ2-1, with D possibly matching TRBD2 (6 bases). Germline V CDR1 and CDR2: MNHEY, SVGAGI. This CDR3 has 14 amino acids. Trimming cost V 2 bases and J 8 bases, with 13 bases left between them. The CDR3 reads CASSYLGGTDEQFF. DNA for the CDR3: TGTGCCAGCAGTTACCTCGGCGGGACTGATGAGCAGTTCTTC.

This chain connects TRBV2 to TRBJ2-3; D remains unclear. Trimming stripped 4 bases from V and 5 bases from J, with 1 base between. Germline V gene sequence: CDR1 SNHLY, CDR2 FYNNEI. The CDR3 length is 10 residues. In nucleotides, the CDR3 is TGTGCCAGCAGTGGAGATACGCAGTATTTT. This translates into CASSGDTQYF.

The gene calls are TRBV29-1 and TRBJ2-2; D possibly corresponds to TRBD1 (5 bases). V was trimmed by 4 bases and J by 3 bases, leaving 9 bases between them. The germline gives CDR1 SQVTM, CDR2 ANQGSEA. This CDR3 has 13 amino acids. The CDR3 bases are TGCAGCGTTGTGGCAGGGTACACCGGGGAGCTGTTTTTT. Protein: CSVVAGYTGELFF.

This chain uses TRBV29-1 with TRBJ2-1; the D gene is possibly TRBD1 (5 bases). The V end lost 3 bases, the J end lost 4 bases, and 13 bases lay between the germline ends. The CDR3 is made up of 14 amino acids. The germline gives CDR1 SQVTM, CDR2 ANQGSEA. The CDR3 sequence is CSVDPRQSYNEQFF. In DNA form, the CDR3 reads TGCAGCGTTGATCCCCGACAGTCATACAATGAGCAGTTCTTC.

This clone showed up just a few times. The V call is TRBV7-8, the J call TRBJ2-3; D perhaps matches TRBD2 (6 bases). This CDR3 comprises 14 residues. Germline values: CDR1 SGHVS, CDR2 FQNEAQ. The V gene lost 5 bases and the J gene lost 4 bases, with 13 bases spanning the gap. As DNA, the CDR3 is TGTGCCAGCAGCCCCTCCGGCGGGGCAGATACGCAGTATTTT. Amino acid sequence: CASSPSGGADTQYF.

The CDR3 here is CASSQERRGQYF. CDR3 nucleotide sequence: TGTGCCAGCAGCCAAGAGAGAAGGGGCCAGTACTTC. V usage is TRBV14 and J usage is TRBJ2-5; D may be TRBD1 (5 bases). V was cut by 0 bases and J by 10 bases, with 9 bases left in between. This CDR3 has 12 amino acids. CDR1 and CDR2 (germline): SGHDN, FVKESK.

This clone was counted a few times. The chain uses TRBV30 and TRBJ1-1; D unresolved. The CDR3 is 13 amino acids. Germline assignment: CDR1 GTSNPN and CDR2 SVGIG (reference sequence). Trimming took off 3 bases at V and 0 bases at J, with 8 bases between the two ends. The CDR3 spells CAWSRHVNTEAFF. In nucleotides, the CDR3 is TGTGCCTGGAGCCGACATGTGAACACTGAAGCTTTCTTT.

The chain links TRBV2 to TRBJ1-4, with D possibly matching TRBD1 (5 bases). This CDR3 spans 15 amino acids. Trimming took off 7 bases at V and 3 bases at J, with 15 bases between the two ends. CDR1 is SNHLY and CDR2 is FYNNEI in the germline V gene. Here the CDR3 reads CASTDRDEANEKLFF. The DNA of the CDR3 is TGTGCCAGCACCGACCGGGACGAGGCTAATGAAAAACTGTTTTTT.

In this sample, this clone turned up a few times. The rearrangement links TRBV4-3 to TRBJ2-2; D unresolved. V was clipped by 1 base and J by 0 bases, with 6 bases between them. There are 15 residues in the CDR3. Looked up from germline, CDR1 is LGHNA and CDR2 is YSLEER. The chain's CDR3 is CASSQVYPNTGELFF. DNA of the CDR3: TGCGCCAGCAGCCAAGTTTACCCGAACACCGGGGAGCTGTTTTTT.

V gene TRBV4-3 combines with J gene TRBJ2-6; maybe TRBD1 (6 bases). Germline assignment: CDR1 LGHNA and CDR2 YSLEER. Trimming shortened V by 2 bases and J by 0 bases, and 14 bases separated the two germline ends. This CDR3 has 18 amino acids. The DNA for the CDR3 is TGCGCCAGCAGCCAATGGATTGGACAGAACTCTGGGGCCAACGTCCTGACTTTC. Amino acids: CASSQWIGQNSGANVLTF.

This clone was counted a single time. With a far larger clone one base away, a read error is the likely cause. This chain uses TRBV14 with TRBJ2-5; maybe TRBD2 (6 bases). CDR3 length: 12 residues. Germline values: CDR1 SGHDN, CDR2 FVKESK. Trimming took 3 bases from V and 5 from J, leaving 7 bases between them. The CDR3 DNA reads as TGTGCCAGCAGCCAGGAGGGGGAGACCCAGTACTTC. It is translated as CASSQEGETQYF.